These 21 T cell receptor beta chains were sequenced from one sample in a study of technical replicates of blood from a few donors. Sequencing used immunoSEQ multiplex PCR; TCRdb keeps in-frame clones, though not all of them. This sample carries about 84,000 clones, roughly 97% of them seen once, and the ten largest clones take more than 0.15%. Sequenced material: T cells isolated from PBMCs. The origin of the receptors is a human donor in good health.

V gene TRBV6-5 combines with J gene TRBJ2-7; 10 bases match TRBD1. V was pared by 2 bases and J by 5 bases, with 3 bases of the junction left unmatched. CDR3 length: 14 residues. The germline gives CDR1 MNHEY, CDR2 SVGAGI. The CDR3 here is CASSYGTGVNEQYF. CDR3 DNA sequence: TGTGCCAGCAGTTACGGGACAGGGGTGAACGAGCAGTACTTC.

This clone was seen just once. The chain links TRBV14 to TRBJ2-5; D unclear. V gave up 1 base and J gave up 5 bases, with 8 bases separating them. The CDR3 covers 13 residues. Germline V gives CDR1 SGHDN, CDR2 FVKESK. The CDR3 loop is CASSQGYGETQYF. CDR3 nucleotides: TGTGCCAGCAGCCAAGGTTACGGGGAGACCCAGTACTTC.

Written as DNA, the CDR3 is TGTGCCAGCAGCTTAGAAAGGGGGCAGGGGGATAGTCAGGCCTACGAGCAGTACTTC. Residues: CASSLERGQGDSQAYEQYF. V usage is TRBV7-9 and J usage is TRBJ2-7; 7 bases fit TRBD1. Germline-derived CDR1 and CDR2 are SEHNR and FQNEAQ (reference sequence). There are 19 residues in the CDR3. J gave up 2 bases and V 1 base, and 17 bases lay outside the gene matches. The variable domain in full, completed from reference TRBV7-9 and TRBJ2-7, reads DTGVSQNPRHKITKRGQNVTFRCDPISEHNRLYWYRQTLGQGPEFLTYFQNEAQLEKSRLLSDRFSAERPKGSFSTLEIQRTEQGDSAMYLCASSLERGQGDSQAYEQYFGPGTRLTVT.

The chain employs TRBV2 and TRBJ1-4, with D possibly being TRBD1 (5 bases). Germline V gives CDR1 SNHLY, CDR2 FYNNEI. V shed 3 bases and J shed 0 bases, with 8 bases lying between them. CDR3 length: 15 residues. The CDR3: CASSEGGATNEKLFF. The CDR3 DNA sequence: TGTGCCAGCAGTGAGGGGGGTGCAACTAATGAAAAACTGTTTTTT.

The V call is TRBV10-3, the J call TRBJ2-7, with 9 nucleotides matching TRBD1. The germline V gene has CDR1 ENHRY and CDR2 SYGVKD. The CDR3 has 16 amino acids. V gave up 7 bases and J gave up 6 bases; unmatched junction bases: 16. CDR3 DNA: TGTGCCATCACCTCTCCAGGGGGGACAGGGCAGACCGAGCAGTACTTC. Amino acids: CAITSPGGTGQTEQYF.

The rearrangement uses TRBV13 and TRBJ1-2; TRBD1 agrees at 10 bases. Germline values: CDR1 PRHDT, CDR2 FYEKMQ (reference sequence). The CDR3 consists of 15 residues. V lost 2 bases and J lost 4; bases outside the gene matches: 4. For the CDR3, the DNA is TGTGCCAGCAGCTTAACGACAGGGGGCGGCTATGGCTACACCTTC. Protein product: CASSLTTGGGYGYTF. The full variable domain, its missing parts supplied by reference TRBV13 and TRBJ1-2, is AAGVIQSPRHLIKEKRETATLKCYPIPRHDTVYWYQQGPGQDPQFLISFYEKMQSDKGSIPDRFSAQQFSDYHSELNMSSLELGDSALYFCASSLTTGGGYGYTFGSGTRLTVV.

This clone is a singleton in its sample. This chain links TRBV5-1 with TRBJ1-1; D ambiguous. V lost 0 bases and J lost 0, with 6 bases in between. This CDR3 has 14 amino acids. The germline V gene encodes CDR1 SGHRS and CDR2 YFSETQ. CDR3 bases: TGCGCCAGCAGCTTGGCACAGATGAACACTGAAGCTTTCTTT. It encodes CASSLAQMNTEAFF.

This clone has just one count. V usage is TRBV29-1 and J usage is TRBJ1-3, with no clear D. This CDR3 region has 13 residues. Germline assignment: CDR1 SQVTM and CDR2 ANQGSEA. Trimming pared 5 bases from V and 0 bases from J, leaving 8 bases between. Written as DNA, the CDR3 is TGCAGCGTTATCCCTAACTCTGGAAACACCATATATTTT. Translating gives CSVIPNSGNTIYF.

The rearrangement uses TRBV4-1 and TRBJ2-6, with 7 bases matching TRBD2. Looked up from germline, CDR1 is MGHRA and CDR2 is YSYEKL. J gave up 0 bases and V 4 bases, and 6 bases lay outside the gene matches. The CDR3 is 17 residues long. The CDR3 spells CASSPRDYTSGANVLTF. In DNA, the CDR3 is TGCGCCAGCAGCCCCCGGGACTATACCTCTGGGGCCAACGTCCTGACTTTC.

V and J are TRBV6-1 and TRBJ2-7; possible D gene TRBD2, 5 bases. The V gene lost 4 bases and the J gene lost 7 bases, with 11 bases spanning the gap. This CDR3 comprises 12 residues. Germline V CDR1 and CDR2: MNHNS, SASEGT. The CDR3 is CASSAKGEEQYF. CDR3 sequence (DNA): TGTGCCAGCAGTGCGAAGGGAGAAGAGCAGTACTTC.

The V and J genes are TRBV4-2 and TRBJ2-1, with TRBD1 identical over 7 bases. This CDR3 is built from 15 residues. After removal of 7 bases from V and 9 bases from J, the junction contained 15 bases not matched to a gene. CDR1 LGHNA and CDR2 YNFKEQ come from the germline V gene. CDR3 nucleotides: TGTGCCAGCAACACAGGGGTAATTAATGGTCGTGAGCAGTTCTTC. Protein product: CASNTGVINGREQFF.

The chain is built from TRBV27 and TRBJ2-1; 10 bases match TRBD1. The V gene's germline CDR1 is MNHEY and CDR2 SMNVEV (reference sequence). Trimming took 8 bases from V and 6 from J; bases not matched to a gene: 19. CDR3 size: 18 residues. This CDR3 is CASWTSEPGTGDINEQFF. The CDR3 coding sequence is TGTGCCAGCTGGACGTCCGAACCCGGGACAGGGGATATCAATGAGCAGTTCTTC.

The CDR3, as DNA: TGTGCCAGCAGTAGGGACAGATCCCCCAATCAGCCCCAGCATTTT. It specifies CASSRDRSPNQPQHF. V gene TRBV6-5 combines with J gene TRBJ1-5, with 7 bases matching TRBD1. The CDR3 sequence is 15 residues long. CDR1 MNHEY and CDR2 SVGAGI come from the germline V gene. The V and J ends lost 5 bases and 3 bases, in that order; junction bases with no gene match: 7.

The DNA of the CDR3 is TGTGCCAGCAGTGCAAAGGGGCAGACGAACACCGGGGAGCTGTTTTTT. This codes for CASSAKGQTNTGELFF. The V gene is TRBV6-1, the J gene TRBJ2-2, with D perhaps matching TRBD1 (5 bases). Per germline, CDR1 MNHNS and CDR2 SASEGT. CDR3 length: 16 residues. V was clipped by 4 bases and J by 0 bases, with 12 bases between them.

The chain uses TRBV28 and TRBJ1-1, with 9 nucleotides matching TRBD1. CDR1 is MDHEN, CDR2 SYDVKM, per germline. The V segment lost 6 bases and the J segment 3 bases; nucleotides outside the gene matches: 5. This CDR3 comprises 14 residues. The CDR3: CASSVQGADTEAFF. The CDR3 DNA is TGTGCCAGCAGCGTACAGGGGGCGGACACTGAAGCTTTCTTT. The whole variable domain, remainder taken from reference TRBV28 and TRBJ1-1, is DVKVTQSSRYLVKRTGEKVFLECVQDMDHENMFWYRQDPGLGLRLIYFSYDVKMKEKGDIPEGYSVSREKKERFSLILESASTNQTSMYLCASSVQGADTEAFFGQGTRLTVV.

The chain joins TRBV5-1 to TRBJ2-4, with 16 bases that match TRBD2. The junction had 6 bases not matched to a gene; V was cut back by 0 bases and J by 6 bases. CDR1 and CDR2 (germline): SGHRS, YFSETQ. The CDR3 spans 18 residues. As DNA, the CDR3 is TGCGCCAGCAGCTTGGCCGGGACTAGCGGGAGGGCAGGAAACATTCAGTACTTC. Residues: CASSLAGTSGRAGNIQYF. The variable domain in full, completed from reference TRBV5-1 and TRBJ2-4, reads KAGVTQTPRYLIKTRGQQVTLSCSPISGHRSVSWYQQTPGQGLQFLFEYFSETQRNKGNFPGRFSGRQFSNSRSEMNVSTLELGDSALYLCASSLAGTSGRAGNIQYFGAGTRLSVL.

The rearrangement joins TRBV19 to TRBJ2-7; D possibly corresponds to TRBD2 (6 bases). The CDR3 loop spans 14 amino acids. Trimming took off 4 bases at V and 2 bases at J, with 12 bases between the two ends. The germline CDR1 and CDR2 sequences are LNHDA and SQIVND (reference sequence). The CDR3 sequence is CASSNRGTAYEQYF. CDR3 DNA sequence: TGTGCCAGTAGTAATCGGGGGACTGCCTACGAGCAGTACTTC.

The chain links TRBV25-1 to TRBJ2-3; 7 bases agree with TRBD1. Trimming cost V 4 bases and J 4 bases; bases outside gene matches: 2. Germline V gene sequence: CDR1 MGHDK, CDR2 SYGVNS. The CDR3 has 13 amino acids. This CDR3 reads CASSGTGADTQYF. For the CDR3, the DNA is TGTGCCAGCAGTGGAACAGGGGCAGATACGCAGTATTTT.

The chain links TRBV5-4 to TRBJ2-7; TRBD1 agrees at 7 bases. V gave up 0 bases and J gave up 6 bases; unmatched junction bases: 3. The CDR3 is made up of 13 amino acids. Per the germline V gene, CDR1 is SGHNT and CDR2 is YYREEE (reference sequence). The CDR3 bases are TGTGCCAGCAGCTTGGGACAGGGTTCCGAGCAGTACTTC. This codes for CASSLGQGSEQYF.

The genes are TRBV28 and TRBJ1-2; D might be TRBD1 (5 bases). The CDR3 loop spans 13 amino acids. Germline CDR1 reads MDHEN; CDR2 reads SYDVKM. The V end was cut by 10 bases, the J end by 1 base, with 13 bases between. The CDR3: CATTLQGNYGYTF. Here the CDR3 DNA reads TGTGCCACCACCCTCCAGGGTAACTATGGCTACACCTTC.

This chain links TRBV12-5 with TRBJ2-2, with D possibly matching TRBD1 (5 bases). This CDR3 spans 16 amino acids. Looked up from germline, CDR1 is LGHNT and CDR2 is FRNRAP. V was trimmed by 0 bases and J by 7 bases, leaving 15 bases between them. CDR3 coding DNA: TGTGCTAGTGGTTTGGTAGTCAGGGAAAGTAGCGGGGAGCTGTTTTTT. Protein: CASGLVVRESSGELFF.